This T cell receptor beta chain was observed in a study of blood T cell repertoires in COVID-19. Study details: Sites across the United States, Italy and Spain contributed samples from acute and convalescent COVID-19.

Original handling: Using reference gene primer amplification, nucleated cell counts were estimated. Generated by immunoSEQ multiplex PCR, the TCRdb table keeps only in-frame clones and is missing some. That table supplies the V and J calls and clone size; D and trimming were determined from the DNA. The data hold 150,000 or so clones, with approximately 86% observed a single time. Trimming removed 3 bases at V and 7 bases at J, with 12 bases between. Looked up from germline, CDR1 is ENHRY and CDR2 is SYGVKD. This CDR3 contains 14 residues. The V and J genes are TRBV10-3 and TRBJ1-4; no reliable D call. The sequence came from a man aged 55 to 70 who had recovered from COVID-19. Specimen: peripheral blood. The CDR3 sequence is CAISEGGRSEKLFF. Here the CDR3 DNA reads TGTGCCATCAGTGAAGGAGGGCGCAGTGAAAAACTGTTTTTT.